These T cell receptor beta chains were read from a single sample in a study of CD8 T cells in ankylosing spondylitis. TCRdb called the 5' RACE reads again in MiXCR, with one record for every CDR3 protein. The data contain 250,000 or so distinct CDR3 sequences, about 10% of them singletons. The sequenced sample consisted of blood, either unsorted or a sorted T cell fraction (not recorded which). Every receptor here comes from a male donor with ankylosing spondylitis or in good health (not recorded which). Each CDR3 is given with its conserved first and last residue. D genes are given only for firm matches. Clone size appears in some rows only: once, few, many, or a class for an expanded clone.

d_call clone_size j_call v_call cdr3_length cdr3_aa cdr3_nt
NA many TRBJ2-5 TRBV5-1 14 CASSPMRGKETQYF TGCGCCAGCAGCCCTATGAGGGGGAAAGAGACCCAGTACTTC
NA NA TRBJ2-4 TRBV6-4 15 CASSDFRLRENIQYF TGTGCCAGCAGTGACTTTCGCCTAAGGGAAAACATTCAGTACTTC
NA NA TRBJ2-3 TRBV2 14 CASLSRGRAGTQYF TGTGCCAGTTTGTCGAGGGGGCGAGCGGGTACGCAGTATTTT
NA many TRBJ2-1 TRBV20-1 14 CSAGGGVWDNEQFF TGCAGTGCTGGAGGCGGGGTTTGGGACAATGAGCAGTTCTTC
NA few TRBJ2-5 TRBV5-1 12 CASSLNGETQYF TGCGCCAGCAGCTTAAATGGGGAGACCCAGTACTTC
NA few TRBJ2-7 TRBV16 16 CASSQSTAAASYEQYF TGTGCCAGCAGCCAAAGTACTGCGGCAGCATCCTACGAGCAGTACTTC
NA many TRBJ1-6 TRBV29-1 13 CSASLEKNSPLHF TGCAGCGCTTCACTAGAGAAAAATTCACCCCTCCACTTT
NA many TRBJ1-3 TRBV15 16 CATSRYRYLSGNTIYF TGTGCCACCAGCAGATACAGATACCTCTCTGGAAACACCATATATTTT
NA many TRBJ1-1 TRBV10-3 13 CAIRGGMNTEAFF TGTGCCATCAGGGGGGGGATGAACACTGAAGCTTTCTTT
TRBD1 NA TRBJ2-5 TRBV6-8 14 CASSRQGYGETQYF TGTGCCAGCTCAAGACAGGGGTATGGGGAGACCCAGTACTTC